This TCR beta chain comes out of a study of cytomegalovirus exposure and HLA in healthy donors. The V gene end was trimmed by 2 bases and the J gene end by 6 bases; junction bases not matched to a gene: 6. Germline CDR1 is LNHDA and CDR2 is SQIVND (reference sequence). The CDR3 totals 16 residues. In the PCR, 60 Vbeta and 13 Jbeta primers were used. Method: immunoSEQ multiplex PCR; TCRdb's copy keeps in-frame clones and lacks some. Of 140,000 to 150,000 clones listed, 75% to 90% are singletons. The source of this sequence is a woman younger than 45 in good health and CMV-seronegative. The material sequenced was PBMCs. This chain joins TRBV19 and TRBJ2-2; 10 nucleotides agree with TRBD2. The CDR3 loop reads CASSILKREGPGELFF. The CDR3 coding sequence is TGTGCCAGTAGTATACTAAAGCGGGAGGGCCCCGGGGAGCTGTTTTTT.